A selection of T cell receptor beta chains follows, all from one sample in a study of OX40 agonist ivuxolimab in advanced cancers. Sequencing used immunoSEQ multiplex PCR; TCRdb keeps in-frame clones, though not all of them. This sample has about 46,000 clones, with under 90% found just once. The specimen comprised CD4+ or CD8+ T cells sorted from blood, sampled in a trial of the OX40 agonist ivuxolimab. The origin of the receptors is an adult with an advanced solid tumor such as melanoma, head and neck, liver or kidney cancer. Both conserved end residues are part of each CDR3. Fields, in order: V gene, clone size, D gene, J gene, CDR3 DNA, CDR3 protein. D genes are given only for firm matches. Not every row has a clone size; where given, it reads once, few, many or a size class.

TRBV18	NA	NA	TRBJ1-2	TGTGCCAGCTCACCGGGACAATCTTCCTTTGGCTACACCTTC	CASSPGQSSFGYTF
TRBV7-2	NA	NA	TRBJ1-2	TGTGCCAGCAGCTCGAGGGGGGGATTTTATTATGGCTACACCTTC	CASSSRGGFYYGYTF
TRBV11-2	NA	NA	TRBJ2-4	TGTGCCAGCAGCTTACTTTTGGGCGCCGGTTCACTAGCCAAAAACATTCAGTACTTC	CASSLLLGAGSLAKNIQYF
TRBV5-1	NA	NA	TRBJ1-4	TGCGCCAGCAGCCTCAACCAGGGAGAAACTAATGAAAAACTGTTTTTT	CASSLNQGETNEKLFF
TRBV28	NA	NA	TRBJ1-5	TGTGCCAGCAGTTTGGTCGCGTCTGGGTTGACTCAGCCCCAGCATTTT	CASSLVASGLTQPQHF
TRBV5-1	NA	NA	TRBJ2-5	TGCGCCAGCAGCTGGGAGGAGACCCAGTACTTC	CASSWEETQYF
TRBV15	once	NA	TRBJ2-1	TGTGCCACCAGCAGAGATCTTAGTAGCGGAAAGTACAATGAGCAGTTCTTC	CATSRDLSSGKYNEQFF
TRBV14	NA	NA	TRBJ1-1	TGTGCCAGCAGCCAAGCTGAAGAAGCTTTCTTT	CASSQAEEAFF
TRBV18	NA	NA	TRBJ1-3	TGTGCCAGCTCACCATACGGACAGTCCTCTGGAAACACCATATATTTT	CASSPYGQSSGNTIYF
TRBV25-1	NA	NA	TRBJ1-5	TGTGCCAGCCGAGGGGACAATCAGCCCCAGCATTTT	CASRGDNQPQHF
TRBV6-1	NA	NA	TRBJ2-2	TGTGCCAGCATTGAAGGGGCAGGGACCGGGGAGCTGTTTTTT	CASIEGAGTGELFF
TRBV5-4	NA	NA	TRBJ2-6	TGTGCCAGCAGCTTAGCGCGGGGCATCACAACTGGGGCCAACGTCCTGACTTTC	CASSLARGITTGANVLTF
TRBV5-8	NA	NA	TRBJ2-3	TGTGCCAGCAGCTTGGGGGACGCTAGCACAGATACGCAGTATTTT	CASSLGDASTDTQYF
TRBV5-1	NA	TRBD1	TRBJ1-2	TGCGCCAGCAGCCCGGACAGGGTAAGCGGCTACACCTTC	CASSPDRVSGYTF
TRBV9	NA	NA	TRBJ2-5	TGTGCCAGCGCCAGGGGGGGACTCCAAGAGACCCAGTACTTC	CASARGGLQETQYF
TRBV2	once	TRBD1	TRBJ1-2	TGTGCCAGCAGCCTCGACAGGGGCGGCTACACCTTC	CASSLDRGGYTF
TRBV6-1	NA	NA	TRBJ1-5	TGTGCCAGCAGTGCTCATTATAGCAATCAGCCCCAGCATTTT	CASSAHYSNQPQHF
TRBV9	once	NA	TRBJ2-1	TGTGCCAGCAGCGTAGGAGGAGGGGGGGTCAATGAGCAGTTCTTC	CASSVGGGGVNEQFF
TRBV6-6	NA	NA	TRBJ2-2	TGTGCCAGCAGTTACACAGTAACCGGGGAGCTGTTTTTT	CASSYTVTGELFF
TRBV4-1	once	NA	TRBJ1-1	TGCGCCAGCAGCCCAGAGATGAACACTGAAGCTTTCTTT	CASSPEMNTEAFF
TRBV6-1	NA	NA	TRBJ2-3	TGTGCCAGCAGTCCCACAGACACAGATACGCAGTATTTT	CASSPTDTDTQYF
TRBV7-2	NA	NA	TRBJ2-3	TGTGCCAGCAGCCGGACTTCTAGCACAGATACGCAGTATTTT	CASSRTSSTDTQYF
TRBV6-1	NA	NA	TRBJ1-1	TGTGCCAGCAGTGTCGTACATCGGAACACTGAAGCTTTCTTT	CASSVVHRNTEAFF
TRBV6-5	once	TRBD2	TRBJ2-1	TGTGCCAGCAGTATGGTCGGGGGGGCTTACAATGAGCAGTTCTTC	CASSMVGGAYNEQFF
TRBV5-4	NA	TRBD2	TRBJ2-1	TGTGCCAGCAGCTTGGACCCGACTAGCCCCTCCTACAATGAGCAGTTCTTC	CASSLDPTSPSYNEQFF
TRBV7-2	NA	TRBD1	TRBJ1-5	TGTGCCAGCAGCTTAGGGGGACAGTATAGCAATCAGCCCCAGCATTTT	CASSLGGQYSNQPQHF
TRBV6-5	NA	TRBD1	TRBJ2-7	TGTGCCAGCAGGGGGGGGACAGGGATACACGAGCAGTACTTC	CASRGGTGIHEQYF
TRBV27	NA	NA	TRBJ1-2	TGTGCCAGCAGTTTATCGGCGCTGGGGGCGCGTGGAGGCTACACCTTC	CASSLSALGARGGYTF
TRBV5-5	NA	TRBD2	TRBJ2-1	TGTGCCAGCAGCTTGGTGCCTAGCGGGGTAGCCTACAATGAGCAGTTCTTC	CASSLVPSGVAYNEQFF
TRBV4-3	NA	NA	TRBJ1-6	TGCGCCAGCAGCCAAGAGTCCAATTCACCCCTCCACTTT	CASSQESNSPLHF
TRBV5-1	NA	TRBD1	TRBJ1-3	TGCGCCAGCAGCCGCCGGGACAGAAACTCTGGAAACACCATATATTTT	CASSRRDRNSGNTIYF